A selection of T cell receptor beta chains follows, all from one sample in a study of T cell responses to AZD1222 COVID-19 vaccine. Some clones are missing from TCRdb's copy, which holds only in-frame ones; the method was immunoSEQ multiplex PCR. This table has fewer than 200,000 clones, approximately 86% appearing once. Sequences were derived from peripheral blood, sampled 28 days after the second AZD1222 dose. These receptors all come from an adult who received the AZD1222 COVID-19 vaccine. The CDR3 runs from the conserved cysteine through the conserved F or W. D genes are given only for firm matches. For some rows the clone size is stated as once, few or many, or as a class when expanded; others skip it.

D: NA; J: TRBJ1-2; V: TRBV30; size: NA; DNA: TGTGCCTGGAGTGTAGATGGGGTTGGCTACACCTTC; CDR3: CAWSVDGVGYTF
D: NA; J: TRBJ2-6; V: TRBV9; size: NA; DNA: TGTGCCAGCACCCGGGGGCTCGGGGCCAACGTCCTGACTTTC; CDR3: CASTRGLGANVLTF
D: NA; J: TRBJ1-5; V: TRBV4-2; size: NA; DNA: TGTGCCAGCAGCCAAGTTGACAGGTCAGAGCCCCAGCATTTT; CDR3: CASSQVDRSEPQHF
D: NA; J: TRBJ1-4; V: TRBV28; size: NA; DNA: TGTGCCAGCATCATGAAGACAGGAGGCGAAAAACTGTTTTTT; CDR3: CASIMKTGGEKLFF
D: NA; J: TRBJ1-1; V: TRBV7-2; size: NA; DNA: TGTGCCAGCAAGGAGAGTCAGGGGATGAACACTGAAGCTTTCTTT; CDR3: CASKESQGMNTEAFF
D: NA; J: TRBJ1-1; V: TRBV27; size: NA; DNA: TGTGCCAGCAGTTTAAGAAGGCAGGGAAGCGATCGGAACACTGAAGCTTTCTTT; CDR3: CASSLRRQGSDRNTEAFF
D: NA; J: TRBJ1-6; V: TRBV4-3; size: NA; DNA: TGCGCCAGCAGCCAAGAAGGGGGTTGGGACTCACCCCTCCACTTT; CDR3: CASSQEGGWDSPLHF
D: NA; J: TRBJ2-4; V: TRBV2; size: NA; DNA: TGTGCCAGCGGGAACAGTTTAGCCAAAAACATTCAGTACTTC; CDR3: CASGNSLAKNIQYF
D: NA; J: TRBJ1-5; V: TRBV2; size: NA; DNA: TGTGCCAGCAGTGGACAGGCAAATCAGCCCCAGCATTTT; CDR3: CASSGQANQPQHF
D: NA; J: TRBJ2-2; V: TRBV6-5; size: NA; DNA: TGTGCCAGCTGGGGTTGGGGGGCGGGCACCGGGGAGCTGTTTTTT; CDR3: CASWGWGAGTGELFF
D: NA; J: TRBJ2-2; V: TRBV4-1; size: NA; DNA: TGCGCCAGCAGCCAAACGACAGGTGTCAACACCGGGGAGCTGTTTTTT; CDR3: CASSQTTGVNTGELFF
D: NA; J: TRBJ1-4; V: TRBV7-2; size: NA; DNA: TGTGCCAGCAGCTTAGCGAAGGGGATTGATAATGAAAAACTGTTTTTT; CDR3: CASSLAKGIDNEKLFF
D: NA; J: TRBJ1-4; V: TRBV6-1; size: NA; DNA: TGTGCCAGCAGTGACAGGGGAGCTAATGAAAAACTGTTTTTT; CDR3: CASSDRGANEKLFF
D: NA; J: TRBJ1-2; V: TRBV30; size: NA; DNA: TGTGCCTGGAGTGATGGGGACTATGGCTACACCTTC; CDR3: CAWSDGDYGYTF
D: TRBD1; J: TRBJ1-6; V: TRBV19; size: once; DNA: TGTGCCAGTAGTATAGAGATCGGACAGGGACACTCACCCCTCCACTTT; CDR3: CASSIEIGQGHSPLHF
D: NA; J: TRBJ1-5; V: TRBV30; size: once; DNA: TGTGCCTGGAGTTACGGCAGGGGATTAAATCAGCCCCAGCATTTT; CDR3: CAWSYGRGLNQPQHF
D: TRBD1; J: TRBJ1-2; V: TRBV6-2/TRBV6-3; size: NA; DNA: TGTGCCAGCAGTTACTCGAGGACAGGGGACTATGGCTACACCTTC; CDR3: CASSYSRTGDYGYTF
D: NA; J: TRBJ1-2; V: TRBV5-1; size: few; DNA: TGCGCCAGCAGACTGGAGCAGCATTCTATGGTCTACACCTTC; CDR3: CASRLEQHSMVYTF
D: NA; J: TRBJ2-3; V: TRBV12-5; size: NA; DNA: TGTGCTAGTGGTGCAGACCGAGGGGATACGCAGTATTTT; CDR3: CASGADRGDTQYF
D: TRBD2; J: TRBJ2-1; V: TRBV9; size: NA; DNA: TGTGCCAGCAGCGTAGGGCAGCGGGGGGGGAATGAGCAGTTCTTC; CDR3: CASSVGQRGGNEQFF
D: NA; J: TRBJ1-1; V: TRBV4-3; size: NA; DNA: TGCGCCAGCAGCCAAGCGATTCTCGGGAGAACTGAAGCTTTCTTT; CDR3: CASSQAILGRTEAFF
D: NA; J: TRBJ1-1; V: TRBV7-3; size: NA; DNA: TGTGCCAGCAGCGATACGACAGGACCAGCGGTGCGAGCTTTCTTT; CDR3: CASSDTTGPAVRAFF
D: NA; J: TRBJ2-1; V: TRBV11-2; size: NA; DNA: TGTGCCAGCAGCCTAGACGGGACACTCTACAATGAGCAGTTCTTC; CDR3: CASSLDGTLYNEQFF